This entry lists 10 T cell receptor beta chains sequenced from one sample in a study of T-cell memory formation after mild COVID-19. TCRdb itself ran the 5' RACE reads through MiXCR, one entry per CDR3 protein. The sample includes about 260,000 distinct CDR3 sequences, around 15% seen only once; the top ten take roughly 22%. Sequences were obtained from PBMCs or a T cell subset sorted from them (not recorded which). Receptors originate from a young man who had mild COVID-19 (a few samples of this study predate the infection). Cell type and time point are not known.

The chain has TRBV12-3 or TRBV12-4 and TRBJ2-5, with D tentatively TRBD1 (6 bases). The V gene lost 6 bases and the J gene lost 2 bases, with 16 bases spanning the gap. The CDR3 runs to 15 residues. Here the CDR3 reads CASSTLGDNQETQYF. The DNA of the CDR3 is TGTGCCAGCAGCACTCTTGGGGACAATCAAGAGACCCAGTACTTC.

In its sample, this clonotype was seen a few times. V usage is TRBV7-2 and J usage is TRBJ1-1, with unresolved D. Trimming stripped 1 base from V and 4 bases from J, with 13 bases between. Germline lookup yields CDR1 SGHTA and CDR2 FQGNSA. This CDR3 has 15 amino acids. CDR3 DNA: TGTGCCAGCAGCTTAGAAAAGGGAGGGATCACTGAAGCTTTCTTT. This encodes CASSLEKGGITEAFF.

The chain joins TRBV6-1 to TRBJ2-5; 8 bases map to TRBD2. With V trimmed by 7 bases and J by 2 bases, 9 bases remained unmatched. CDR3 length: 15 residues. Germline CDR1 reads MNHNS; CDR2 reads SASEGT. The CDR3 protein is CASTYLSGEQETQYF. For the CDR3, the DNA is TGTGCCAGCACCTACCTTAGCGGGGAACAAGAGACCCAGTACTTC.

This clonotype was seen a few times. The chain has TRBV4-3 and TRBJ2-1, with D perhaps matching TRBD1 (6 bases). CDR1 is LGHNA, CDR2 YSLEER, per germline. The CDR3 length is 15 residues. Trimming removed 5 bases from V and 0 bases from J, with 11 bases in between. CDR3 bases: TGCGCCAGCAGCGTACAACAGGGCTCCTACAATGAGCAGTTCTTC. Translating gives CASSVQQGSYNEQFF.

This clonotype was picked up a small number of times. The chain combines TRBV4-1 with TRBJ2-3, with 12 bases matching TRBD2. Germline CDR1 reads MGHRA; CDR2 reads YSYEKL. CDR3 size: 18 residues. Trimming took 0 bases from V and 1 from J; bases not matched to a gene: 5. The CDR3 spells CASSQDRLAGVRTDTQYF. As DNA, the CDR3 is TGCGCCAGCAGCCAAGATCGACTAGCGGGGGTGCGCACAGATACGCAGTATTTT.

Details on this clonotype: One base away lies a much larger clone, so this may be a sequencing read error. The rearrangement links TRBV18 to TRBJ2-4; TRBD1 might be the D (6 bases). Germline V CDR1 and CDR2: KGHSH, LQKENI. CDR3 length: 14 residues. V gave up 5 bases and J gave up 4 bases, with 12 bases separating them. CDR3 in DNA: TGTGCCAGCTCAACGGTACAGGGAAAAAACATTCAGTACTTC. Protein sequence: CASSTVQGKNIQYF.

The chain carries TRBV9 and TRBJ1-5; D perhaps matches TRBD1 (6 bases). CDR1 SGDLS and CDR2 YYNGEE come from the germline V gene. The V gene lost 0 bases and the J gene lost 2 bases, with 9 bases spanning the gap. The CDR3 length is 15 residues. CDR3 region: CASSVGPGGNQPQHF. In DNA form, the CDR3 reads TGTGCCAGCAGCGTAGGGCCAGGGGGCAATCAGCCCCAGCATTTT.

In this sample, this clonotype turned up a few times. CDR3 region: CASSYATSGRNGELFF. The CDR3 DNA reads as TGTGCCAGCAGCTACGCGACTAGCGGGAGAAACGGGGAGCTGTTTTTT. The V and J genes are TRBV7-3 and TRBJ2-2, with 12 bases fitting TRBD2. CDR1 SGHTA and CDR2 FQGTGA come from the germline V gene. CDR3 length equals 16 residues. V lost 4 bases to trimming and J lost 7 bases; unmatched junction nucleotides: 7.

This clonotype was detected a few times. The CDR3 bases are TGCAGTGCTAGGGCGGCCCGGGACACCTTTCGCCACGAGCAGTACGTC. Translation: CSARAARDTFRHEQYV. The rearrangement joins TRBV20-1 to TRBJ2-7; D is perhaps TRBD1 (6 bases). Germline CDR1 is DFQATT and CDR2 is SNEGSKA (reference sequence). Between the trimmed V and J ends, which lost 3 bases and 5 bases, there was a span of 23 bases. The length of the CDR3 is 16 residues.

This chain joins TRBV10-3 and TRBJ1-2; D uncertain. Trimming shortened V by 10 bases and J by 8 bases, and 11 bases separated the two germline ends. Germline values: CDR1 ENHRY, CDR2 SYGVKD. The CDR3 covers 10 residues. The CDR3 reads CATGVGGYTF. CDR3 nucleotides: TGTGCCACCGGGGTCGGGGGCTACACCTTC.